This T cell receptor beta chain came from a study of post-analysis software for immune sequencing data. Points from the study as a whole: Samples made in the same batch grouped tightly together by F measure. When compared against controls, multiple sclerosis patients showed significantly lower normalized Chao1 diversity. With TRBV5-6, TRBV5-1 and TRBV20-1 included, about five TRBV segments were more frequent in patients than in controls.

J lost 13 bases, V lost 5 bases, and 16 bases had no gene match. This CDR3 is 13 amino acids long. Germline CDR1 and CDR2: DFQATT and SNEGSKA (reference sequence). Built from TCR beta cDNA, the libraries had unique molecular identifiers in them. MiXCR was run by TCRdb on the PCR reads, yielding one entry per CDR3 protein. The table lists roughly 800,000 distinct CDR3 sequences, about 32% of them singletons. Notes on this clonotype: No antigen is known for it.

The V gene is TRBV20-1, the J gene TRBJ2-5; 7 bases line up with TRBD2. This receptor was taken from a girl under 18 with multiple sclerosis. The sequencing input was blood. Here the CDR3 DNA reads TGCAGTGCTCAGCCCGGGACTAACTTTAGAGGGTACTTC. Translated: CSAQPGTNFRGYF.